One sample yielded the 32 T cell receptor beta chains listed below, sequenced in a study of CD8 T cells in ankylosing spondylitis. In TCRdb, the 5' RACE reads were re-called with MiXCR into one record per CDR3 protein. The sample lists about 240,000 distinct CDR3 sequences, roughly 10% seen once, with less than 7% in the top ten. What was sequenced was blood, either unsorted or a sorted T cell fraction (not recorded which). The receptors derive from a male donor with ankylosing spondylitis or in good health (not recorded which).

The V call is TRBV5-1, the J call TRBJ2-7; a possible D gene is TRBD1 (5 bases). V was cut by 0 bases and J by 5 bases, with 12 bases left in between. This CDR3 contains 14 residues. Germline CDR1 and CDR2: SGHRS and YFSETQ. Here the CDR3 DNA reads TGCGCCAGCAGCTTGGATAAGGGGCATAACGAGCAGTACTTC. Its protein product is CASSLDKGHNEQYF.

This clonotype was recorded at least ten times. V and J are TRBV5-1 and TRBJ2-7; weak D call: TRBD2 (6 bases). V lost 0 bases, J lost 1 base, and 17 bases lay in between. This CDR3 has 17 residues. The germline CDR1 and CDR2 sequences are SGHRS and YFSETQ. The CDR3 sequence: CASSLEVRTTRSYEQYF. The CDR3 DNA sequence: TGCGCCAGCAGCTTGGAGGTAAGGACTACCAGGTCCTACGAGCAGTACTTC.

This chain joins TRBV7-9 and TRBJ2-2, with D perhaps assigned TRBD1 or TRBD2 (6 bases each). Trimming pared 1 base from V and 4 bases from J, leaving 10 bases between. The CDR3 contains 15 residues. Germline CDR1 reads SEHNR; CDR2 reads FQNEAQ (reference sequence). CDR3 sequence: CASSLEQGGTGELFF. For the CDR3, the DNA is TGTGCCAGCAGCTTAGAACAGGGAGGCACCGGGGAGCTGTTTTTT.

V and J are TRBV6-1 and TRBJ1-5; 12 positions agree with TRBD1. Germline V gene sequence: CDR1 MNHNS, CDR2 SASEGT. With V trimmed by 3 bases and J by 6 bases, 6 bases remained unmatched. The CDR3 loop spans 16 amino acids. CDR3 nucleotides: TGTGCCAGCAGTGAGGTGGGACAGGGGGCGCGTCAGCCCCAGCATTTT. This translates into CASSEVGQGARQPQHF.

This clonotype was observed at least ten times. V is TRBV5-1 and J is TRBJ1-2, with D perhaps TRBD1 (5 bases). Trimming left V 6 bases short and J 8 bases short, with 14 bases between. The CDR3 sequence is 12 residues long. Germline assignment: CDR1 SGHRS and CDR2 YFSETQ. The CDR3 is CASMGEARGYTF. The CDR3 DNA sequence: TGCGCCAGCATGGGGGAAGCGCGCGGCTACACCTTC.

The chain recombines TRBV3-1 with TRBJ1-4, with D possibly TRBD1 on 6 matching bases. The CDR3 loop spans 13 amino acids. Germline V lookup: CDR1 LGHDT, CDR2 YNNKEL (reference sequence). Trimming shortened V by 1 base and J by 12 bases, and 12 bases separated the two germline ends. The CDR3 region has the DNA TGTGCCAGCAGCCAAGTGAGGGGGATGGAACTGTTTTTT. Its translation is CASSQVRGMELFF. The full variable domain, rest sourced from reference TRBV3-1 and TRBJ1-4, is DTAVSQTPKYLVTQMGNDKSIKCEQNLGHDTMYWYKQDSKKFLKIMFSYNNKELIINETVPNRFSPKSPDKAHLNLHINSLELGDSAVYFCASSQVRGMELFFGSGTQLSVL.

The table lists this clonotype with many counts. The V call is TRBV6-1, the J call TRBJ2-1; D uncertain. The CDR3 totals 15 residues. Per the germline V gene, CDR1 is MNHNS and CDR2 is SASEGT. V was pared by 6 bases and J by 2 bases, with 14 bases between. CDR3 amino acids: CASSPGRLTYNEQFF. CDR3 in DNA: TGTGCCAGCAGCCCCGGACGTTTGACCTACAATGAGCAGTTCTTC.

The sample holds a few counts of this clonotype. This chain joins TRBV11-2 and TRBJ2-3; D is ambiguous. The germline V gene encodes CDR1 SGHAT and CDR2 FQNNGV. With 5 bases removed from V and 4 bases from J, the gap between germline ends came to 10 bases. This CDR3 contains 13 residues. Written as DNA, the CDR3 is TGTGCCAGCAGCCCAGACTGGGCAGATACGCAGTATTTT. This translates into CASSPDWADTQYF.

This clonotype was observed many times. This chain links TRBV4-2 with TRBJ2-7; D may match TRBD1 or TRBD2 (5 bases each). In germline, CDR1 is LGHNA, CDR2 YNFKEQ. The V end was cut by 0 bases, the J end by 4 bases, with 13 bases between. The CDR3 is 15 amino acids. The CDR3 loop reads CASSQEVGERYEQYF. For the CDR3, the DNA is TGTGCCAGCAGCCAAGAAGTGGGGGAGCGGTACGAGCAGTACTTC.

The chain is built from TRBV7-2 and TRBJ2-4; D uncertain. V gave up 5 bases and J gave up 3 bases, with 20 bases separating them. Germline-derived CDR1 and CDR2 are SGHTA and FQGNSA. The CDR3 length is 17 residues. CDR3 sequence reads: CASSPKLLGGIKNIQYF. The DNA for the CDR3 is TGTGCCAGCAGCCCTAAACTACTGGGCGGAATCAAAAACATTCAGTACTTC.

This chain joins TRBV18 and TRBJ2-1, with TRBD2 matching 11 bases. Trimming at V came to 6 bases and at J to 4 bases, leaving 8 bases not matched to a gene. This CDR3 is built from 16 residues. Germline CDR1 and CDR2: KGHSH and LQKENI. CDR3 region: CASSPRLAGRYNEQFF. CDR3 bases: TGTGCCAGCTCGCCGAGACTAGCGGGAAGGTACAATGAGCAGTTCTTC.

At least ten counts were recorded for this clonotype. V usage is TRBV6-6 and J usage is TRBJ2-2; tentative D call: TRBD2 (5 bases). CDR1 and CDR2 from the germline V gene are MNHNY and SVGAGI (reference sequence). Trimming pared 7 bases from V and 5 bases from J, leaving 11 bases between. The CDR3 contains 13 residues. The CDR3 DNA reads TGTGCCAGCAAGCGGCGGCAAACCGGGGAGCTGTTTTTT. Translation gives CASKRRQTGELFF.

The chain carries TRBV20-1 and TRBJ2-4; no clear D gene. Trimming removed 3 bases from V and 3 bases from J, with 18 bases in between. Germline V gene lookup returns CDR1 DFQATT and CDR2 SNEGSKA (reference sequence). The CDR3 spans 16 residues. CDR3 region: CSASSFRVVDKNIQYF. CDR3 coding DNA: TGCAGTGCTAGTAGTTTTCGGGTAGTGGACAAAAACATTCAGTACTTC.

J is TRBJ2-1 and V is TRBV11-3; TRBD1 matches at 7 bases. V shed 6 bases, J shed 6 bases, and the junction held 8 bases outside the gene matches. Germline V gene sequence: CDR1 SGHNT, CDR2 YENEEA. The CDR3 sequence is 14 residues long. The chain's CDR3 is CASSLSPGGNEQFF. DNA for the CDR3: TGTGCCAGCAGTTTAAGTCCAGGGGGCAATGAGCAGTTCTTC.

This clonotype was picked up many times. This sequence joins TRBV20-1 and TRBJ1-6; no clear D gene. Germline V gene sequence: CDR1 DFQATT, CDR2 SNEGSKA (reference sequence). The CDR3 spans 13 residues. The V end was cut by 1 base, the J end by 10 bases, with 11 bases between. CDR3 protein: CSARGVESSPLHF. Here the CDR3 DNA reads TGCAGTGCTAGAGGGGTCGAGAGCTCACCCCTCCACTTT.

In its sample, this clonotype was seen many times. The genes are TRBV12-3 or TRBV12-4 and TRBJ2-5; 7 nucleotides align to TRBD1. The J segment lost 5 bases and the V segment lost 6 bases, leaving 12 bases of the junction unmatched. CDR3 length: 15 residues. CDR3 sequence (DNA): TGTGCCAGCAGCTCGTCCGACAGGGTCGGGGAGACCCAGTACTTC. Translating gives CASSSSDRVGETQYF.

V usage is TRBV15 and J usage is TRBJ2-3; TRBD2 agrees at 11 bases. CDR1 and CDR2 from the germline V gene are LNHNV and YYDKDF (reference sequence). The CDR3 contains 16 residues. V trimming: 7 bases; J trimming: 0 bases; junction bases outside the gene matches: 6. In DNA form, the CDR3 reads TGTGCCACCACCTTGACTAGCGGGGAAAGCACAGATACGCAGTATTTT. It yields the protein CATTLTSGESTDTQYF.

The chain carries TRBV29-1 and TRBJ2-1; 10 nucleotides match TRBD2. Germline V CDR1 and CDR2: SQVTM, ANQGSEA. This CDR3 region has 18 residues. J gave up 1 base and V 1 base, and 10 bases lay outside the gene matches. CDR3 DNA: TGCAGCGTTGAAGGGGGAATAGCGGGGGGCCTATCCTACAATGAGCAGTTCTTC. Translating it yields CSVEGGIAGGLSYNEQFF.

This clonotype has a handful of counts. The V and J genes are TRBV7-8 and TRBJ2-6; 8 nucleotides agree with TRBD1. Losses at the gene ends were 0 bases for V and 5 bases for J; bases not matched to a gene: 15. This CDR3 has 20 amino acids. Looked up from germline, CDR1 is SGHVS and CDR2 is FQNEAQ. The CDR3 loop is CASSLASRRQGLLRANVLTF. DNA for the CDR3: TGTGCCAGCAGCTTAGCGAGCAGGAGACAGGGGCTTCTCCGGGCCAACGTCCTGACTTTC. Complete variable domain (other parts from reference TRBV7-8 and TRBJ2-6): GAGVSQSPRYKVAKRGQDVALRCDPISGHVSLFWYQQALGQGPEFLTYFQNEAQLDKSGLPSDRFFAERPEGSVSTLKIQRTQQEDSAVYLCASSLASRRQGLLRANVLTFGAGSRLTVL.

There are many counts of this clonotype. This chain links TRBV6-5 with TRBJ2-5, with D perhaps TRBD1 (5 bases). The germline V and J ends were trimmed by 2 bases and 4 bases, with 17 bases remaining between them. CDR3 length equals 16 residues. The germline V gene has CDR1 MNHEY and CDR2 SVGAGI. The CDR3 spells CASSYSPQGALETQYF. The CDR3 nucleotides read TGTGCCAGCAGTTACAGTCCCCAGGGCGCGTTAGAGACCCAGTACTTC.

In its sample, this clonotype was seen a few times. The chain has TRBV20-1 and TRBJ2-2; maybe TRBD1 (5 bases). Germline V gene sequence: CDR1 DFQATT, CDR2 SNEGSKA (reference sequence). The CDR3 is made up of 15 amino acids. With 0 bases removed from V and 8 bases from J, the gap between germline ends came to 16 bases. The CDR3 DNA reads TGCAGTGCTAGAGATAGTGGGCAGGGTGTGGGGGAGCTGTTTTTT. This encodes CSARDSGQGVGELFF.

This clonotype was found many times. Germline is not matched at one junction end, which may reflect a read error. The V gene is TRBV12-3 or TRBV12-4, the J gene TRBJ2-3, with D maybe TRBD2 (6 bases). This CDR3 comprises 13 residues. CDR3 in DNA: TGTGCCAGCAGATTAGCGGGCACAGATACGCAGTATTTT. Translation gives CASRLAGTDTQYF.

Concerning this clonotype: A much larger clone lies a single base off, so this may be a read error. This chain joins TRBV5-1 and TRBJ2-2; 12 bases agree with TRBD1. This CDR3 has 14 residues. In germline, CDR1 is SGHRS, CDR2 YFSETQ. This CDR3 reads CASIGTGGPGKLFF. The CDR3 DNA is TGCGCCAGCATCGGGACAGGGGGCCCCGGGAAGCTGTTTTTT.

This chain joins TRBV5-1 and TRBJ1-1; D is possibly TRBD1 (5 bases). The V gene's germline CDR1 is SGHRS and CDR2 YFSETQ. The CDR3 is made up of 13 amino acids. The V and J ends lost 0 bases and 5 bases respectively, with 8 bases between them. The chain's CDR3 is CASSLAGLTEAFF. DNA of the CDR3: TGCGCCAGCAGCTTGGCAGGGTTGACTGAAGCTTTCTTT.

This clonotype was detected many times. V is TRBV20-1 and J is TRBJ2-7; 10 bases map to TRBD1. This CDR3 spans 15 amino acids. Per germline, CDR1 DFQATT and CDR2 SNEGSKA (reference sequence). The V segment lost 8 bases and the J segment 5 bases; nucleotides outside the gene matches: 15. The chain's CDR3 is CSRNPGTGEPNEQYF. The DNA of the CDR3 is TGCAGTCGCAACCCTGGGACAGGGGAACCCAACGAGCAGTACTTC.

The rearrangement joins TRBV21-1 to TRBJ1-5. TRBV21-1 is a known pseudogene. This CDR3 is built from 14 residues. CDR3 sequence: CASSKSDSNQPQHF. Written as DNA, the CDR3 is TGTGCCAGCAGCAAATCGGATAGCAATCAGCCCCAGCATTTT.

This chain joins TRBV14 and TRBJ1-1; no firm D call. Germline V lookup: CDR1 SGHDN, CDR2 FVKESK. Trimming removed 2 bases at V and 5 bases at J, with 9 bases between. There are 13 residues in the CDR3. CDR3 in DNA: TGTGCCAGCAGCCAATTGGTAGGGACTGAAGCTTTCTTT. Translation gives CASSQLVGTEAFF.

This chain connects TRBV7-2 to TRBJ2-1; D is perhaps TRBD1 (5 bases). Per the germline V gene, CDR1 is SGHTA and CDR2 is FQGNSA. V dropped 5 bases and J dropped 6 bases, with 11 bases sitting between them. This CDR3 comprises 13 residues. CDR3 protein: CASSNPTGNEQFF. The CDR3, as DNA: TGTGCCAGCAGCAACCCAACAGGCAATGAGCAGTTCTTC.

The CDR3 is CASSFSVLNTEAFF. In DNA, the CDR3 is TGTGCCAGCAGTTTTTCGGTCTTGAACACTGAAGCTTTCTTT. The rearrangement uses TRBV12-3 or TRBV12-4 and TRBJ1-1; D is undetermined. Trimming cost V 3 bases and J 0 bases, with 8 bases left between them. The CDR3 loop spans 14 amino acids.

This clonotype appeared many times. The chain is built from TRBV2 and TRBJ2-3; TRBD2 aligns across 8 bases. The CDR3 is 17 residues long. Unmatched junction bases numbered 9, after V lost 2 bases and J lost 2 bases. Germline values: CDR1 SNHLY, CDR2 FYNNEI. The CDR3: CASSEWVAGYPTDTQYF. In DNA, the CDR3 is TGTGCCAGCAGTGAATGGGTAGCGGGGTACCCCACAGATACGCAGTATTTT.

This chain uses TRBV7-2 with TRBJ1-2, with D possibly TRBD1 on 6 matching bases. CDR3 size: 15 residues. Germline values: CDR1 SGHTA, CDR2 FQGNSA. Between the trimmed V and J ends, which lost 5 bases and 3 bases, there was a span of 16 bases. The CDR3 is CASSLDSGTDYGYTF. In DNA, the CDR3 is TGTGCCAGCAGCCTGGACAGTGGGACGGACTATGGCTACACCTTC. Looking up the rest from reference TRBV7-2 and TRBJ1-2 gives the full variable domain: GAGVSQSPSNKVTEKGKDVELRCDPISGHTALYWYRQSLGQGLEFLIYFQGNSAPDKSGLPSDRFSAERTGGSVSTLTIQRTQQEDSAVYLCASSLDSGTDYGYTFGSGTRLTVV.

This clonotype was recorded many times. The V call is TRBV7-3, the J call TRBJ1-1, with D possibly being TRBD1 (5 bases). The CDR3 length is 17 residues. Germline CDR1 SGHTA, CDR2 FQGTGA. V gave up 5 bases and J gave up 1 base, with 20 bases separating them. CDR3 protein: CASSRTGGAGWNTEAFF. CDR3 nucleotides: TGTGCCAGCAGCCGAACGGGCGGGGCAGGGTGGAACACTGAAGCTTTCTTT.